The entry below gives a single T cell receptor (beta chain) sequence along with its context. The repertoire was sequenced with immunoSEQ multiplex PCR; TCRdb's copy has only in-frame clones and lacks some. The top ten hold approximately 4% of the sample, which has around 250,000 clones, more than 80% seen once. V was pared by 3 bases and J by 6 bases, with 17 bases between. This CDR3 comprises 15 residues. The germline V gene has CDR1 LNHDA and CDR2 SQIVND (reference sequence). This sample stems from a study of blood T cell repertoires in COVID-19. Participants' reported clinical history set cohort assignment.

This receptor was identified in a woman aged 25 to 39 with acute COVID-19. This chain joins TRBV19 and TRBJ1-2; the D gene is possibly TRBD1 (5 bases). The sample consisted of PBMCs or T cells enriched from blood (not recorded which). CDR3 region: CASSIDTGVDDGYTF. The DNA for the CDR3 is TGTGCCAGTAGTATCGATACGGGGGTCGACGATGGCTACACCTTC.